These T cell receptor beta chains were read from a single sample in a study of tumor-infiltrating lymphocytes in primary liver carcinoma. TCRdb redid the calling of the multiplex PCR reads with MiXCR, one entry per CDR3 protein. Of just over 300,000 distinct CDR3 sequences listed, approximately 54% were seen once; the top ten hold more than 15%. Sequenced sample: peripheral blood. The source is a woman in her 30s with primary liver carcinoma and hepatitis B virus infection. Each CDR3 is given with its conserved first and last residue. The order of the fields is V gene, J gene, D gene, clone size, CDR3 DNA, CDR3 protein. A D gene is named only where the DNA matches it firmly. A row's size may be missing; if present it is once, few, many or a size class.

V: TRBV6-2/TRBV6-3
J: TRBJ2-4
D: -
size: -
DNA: TGTGCTAGCAGTTACCTGACTCAGGGAAACATTCAGTACTTC
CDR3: CASSYLTQGNIQYF

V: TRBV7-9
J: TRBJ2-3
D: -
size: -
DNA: TGTGCCAGCAGCCACTTCCTTGTTAGCACAGATACGCAGTATTTT
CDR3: CASSHFLVSTDTQYF

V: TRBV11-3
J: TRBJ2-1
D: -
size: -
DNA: TGTGTCACCAGCCAAGGGCGCACCCTCTACAATGAGCAGTTCTTC
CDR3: CVTSQGRTLYNEQFF

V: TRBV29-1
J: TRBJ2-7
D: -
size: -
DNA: TGCAGCGCCTCCGACGGTTACGGGCAGTACTTC
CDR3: CSASDGYGQYF

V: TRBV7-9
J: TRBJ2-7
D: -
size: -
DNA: TGTGCCAGCAGCCCCCCAGCCGGGACACAACCGTACGGGCAGTACTTC
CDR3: CASSPPAGTQPYGQYF

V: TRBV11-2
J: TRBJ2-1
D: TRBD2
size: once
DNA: TGTGCCAGTAGCTTTAGCGGGAGGCCCCCCTACAATAAGCAGTTCTTC
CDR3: CASSFSGRPPYNKQFF

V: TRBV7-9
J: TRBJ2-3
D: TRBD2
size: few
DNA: TGTGCCAGCAGCTTATGGGCGGGAGGGTTCGCAGATACGCAGTATTTT
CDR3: CASSLWAGGFADTQYF

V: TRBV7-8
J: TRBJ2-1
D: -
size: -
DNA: TGTGCCAGCAGCTTGACCCAGGGACACAATGAGCAGTTCTTC
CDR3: CASSLTQGHNEQFF

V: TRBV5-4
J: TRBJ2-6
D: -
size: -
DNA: TGTGTCAGCAGCTTGGCGGGCCGATCAAGCTCTGGGGCCAACGTCCTGACTTTC
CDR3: CVSSLAGRSSSGANVLTF

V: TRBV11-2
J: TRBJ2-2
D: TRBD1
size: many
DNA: TGTGCCAGCAGCCAACTCCGGGACAGGGAAAACACCGGGGAGCTGTTTTTT
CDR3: CASSQLRDRENTGELFF

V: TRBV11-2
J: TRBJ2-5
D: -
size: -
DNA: TGTGCCAGCAGCTTTCGTAAAGTCTCCACAGGGCAAGAGACCCAGTACTTC
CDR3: CASSFRKVSTGQETQYF